This TCR beta chain was sequenced in a study of human T cells and chemical hapten exposure. Points from the study as a whole: The study found expanded TCRs formed significantly more large CDR3 similarity clusters than controls.

The V and J ends lost 4 bases and 2 bases, in that order; junction bases with no gene match: 11. Germline assignment: CDR1 MGHRA and CDR2 YSYEKL. The CDR3 loop spans 16 amino acids. TCRdb used MiXCR to reprocess the RACE reads, holding one entry per CDR3 protein. The sample shows around 95,000 distinct CDR3 sequences, under 14% of them seen only once. Only a few counts were recorded for this clonotype. The antigen is not known. The time point was: pre-sensitization, week 0. Noted treatment: therapeutic diphenylcyclopropenone sensitization with weekly scalp DPC. The study enrolled 18 to 70-year-old alopecia patients suitable for DPC. RNA extraction used unfractionated whole blood as the source of total RNA.

The clonotype was recovered from a woman between 55 and 75 years old with alopecia areata. Some clones in this sample may be carry-over from other donors' samples. This chain uses TRBV4-1 with TRBJ2-7; 7 bases fit TRBD2. This specimen was whole blood, taken in connection with sensitization to the hapten diphenylcyclopropenone (DPC). DNA of the CDR3: TGCGCCAGCAGCCCCTTATTGGGGGGGGGACCCTACGAGCAGTACTTC. Its protein product is CASSPLLGGGPYEQYF.